This TCR beta chain originates from a study of cytomegalovirus exposure and HLA in healthy donors. Germline V lookup: CDR1 SEHNR, CDR2 FQNEAQ (reference sequence). Germline trimming cut 3 bases from V and 5 bases from J; bases unmatched to any gene: 2. The CDR3 runs 14 residues. In the PCR, 60 Vbeta and 13 Jbeta primers were used. TCRdb's table, derived via immunoSEQ multiplex PCR, lists solely in-frame clones and lacks some. The sample records around 200,000 clones, 79% being singletons. The V gene is TRBV7-9, the J gene TRBJ2-5; 11 positions match TRBD1. The sequenced sample consisted of PBMCs. The clonotype originates from a woman under 40 in good health and CMV-seropositive. CDR3: CASSFGTGGETQYF. CDR3 DNA: TGTGCCAGCAGCTTCGGGACAGGGGGGGAGACCCAGTACTTC.